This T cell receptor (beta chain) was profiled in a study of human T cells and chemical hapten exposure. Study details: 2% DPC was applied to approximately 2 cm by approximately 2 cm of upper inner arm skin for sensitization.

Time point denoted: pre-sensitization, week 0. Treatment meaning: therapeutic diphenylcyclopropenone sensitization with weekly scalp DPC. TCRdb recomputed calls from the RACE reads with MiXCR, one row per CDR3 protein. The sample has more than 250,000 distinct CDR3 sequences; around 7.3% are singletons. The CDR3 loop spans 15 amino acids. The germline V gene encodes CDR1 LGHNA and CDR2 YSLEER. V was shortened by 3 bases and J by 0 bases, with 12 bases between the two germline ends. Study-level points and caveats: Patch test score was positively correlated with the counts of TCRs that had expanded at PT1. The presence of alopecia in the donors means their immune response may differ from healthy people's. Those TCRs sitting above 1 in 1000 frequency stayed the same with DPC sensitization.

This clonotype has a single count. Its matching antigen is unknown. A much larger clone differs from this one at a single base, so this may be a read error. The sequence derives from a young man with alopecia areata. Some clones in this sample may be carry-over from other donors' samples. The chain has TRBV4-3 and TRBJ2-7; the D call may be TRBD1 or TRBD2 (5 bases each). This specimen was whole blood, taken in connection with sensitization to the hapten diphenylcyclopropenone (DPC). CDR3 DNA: TGCGCCAGCAGCCACAGGGACCCGAGCTCCTACGAGCAGTACTTC. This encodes CASSHRDPSSYEQYF.